What follows describes a single T cell receptor beta chain. The sample is drawn from a study of shared T cell receptors in the human thymus. The assay was immunoSEQ multiplex PCR, and TCRdb's table has in-frame clones only and misses some. The sample has hundreds of thousands of clones, 87% seen once; the top ten hold under 0.01%. This CDR3 is built from 15 residues. J was trimmed by 4 bases and V by 3 bases; bases with no gene match: 8. Germline-derived CDR1 and CDR2 are SGHRS and YFSETQ. These data also formed part of another study, on human thymus T cells. That work adds: It was healthy Finnish infants having corrective surgery for congenital heart defects who were the donors. Corrective heart surgery yielded resections, and these provided the thymus tissue. It looked as if thymic and blood repertoires used V and J genes in a biased way. As related research reported, thymic repertoires overlapped highly among unrelated individuals.

The sample consisted of thymocytes. This receptor was taken from a boy in the first two years of life with a congenital heart defect. The chain combines TRBV5-1 with TRBJ2-3; 7 nucleotides match TRBD1. CDR3 residues: CASSWAGTDPDTQYF. The DNA for the CDR3 is TGCGCCAGCAGCTGGGCCGGGACAGATCCAGATACGCAGTATTTT.